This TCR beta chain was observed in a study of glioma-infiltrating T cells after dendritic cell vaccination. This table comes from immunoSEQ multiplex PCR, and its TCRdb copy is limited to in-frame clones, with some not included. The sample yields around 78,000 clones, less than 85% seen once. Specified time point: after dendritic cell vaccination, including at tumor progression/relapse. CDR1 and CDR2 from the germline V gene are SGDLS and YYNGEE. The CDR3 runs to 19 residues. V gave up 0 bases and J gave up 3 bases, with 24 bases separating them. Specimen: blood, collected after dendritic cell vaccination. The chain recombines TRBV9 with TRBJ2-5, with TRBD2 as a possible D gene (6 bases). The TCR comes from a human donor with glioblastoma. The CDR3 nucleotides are TGTGCCAGCAGCGTAGAGGGATTACCTTGGAGGGGATCCAAAGAGACCCAGTACTTC. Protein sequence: CASSVEGLPWRGSKETQYF. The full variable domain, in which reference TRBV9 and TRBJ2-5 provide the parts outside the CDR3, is DSGVTQTPKHLITATGQRVTLRCSPRSGDLSVYWYQQSLDQGLQFLIQYYNGEERAKGNILERFSAQQFPDLHSELNLSSLELGDSALYFCASSVEGLPWRGSKETQYFGPGTRLLVL.